These T cell receptor beta chains were read from a single sample in a study of T cell repertoires in cytomegalovirus infection. One entry per CDR3 protein, called by TCRdb with MiXCR from the reads. The top ten hold around 4.4% of the sample, which has some 180,000 distinct CDR3 sequences, about a tenth seen once. Sequenced material: PBMCs. These receptors were taken from a human donor in good health (CMV status not recorded). Some clones in this sample may be carry-over from other donors' samples. Both conserved end residues are part of each CDR3. A D gene is named only where the DNA matches it firmly. The size entry is marked missing in some rows and otherwise reads once, few, many or a size class.

D gene,clone size,V gene,J gene,CDR3 protein,CDR3 DNA
-,many,TRBV10-1,TRBJ2-3,CASKGRERSDTQYF,TGCGCCAGCAAGGGCAGGGAGAGAAGTGATACGCAGTATTTT
-,many,TRBV7-4,TRBJ2-5,CASSHQTPNTGLEETQYF,TGTGCCAGCAGCCATCAAACCCCTAATACAGGGTTAGAAGAGACCCAGTACTTC
-,many,TRBV28,TRBJ2-1,CASTATTGSGFF,TGTGCCAGCACCGCTACGACAGGAAGTGGGTTCTTC
-,-,TRBV11-3,TRBJ1-1,CASSLRRGSEAFF,TGTGCCAGCAGCCTTCGGAGGGGCTCTGAAGCTTTCTTT
-,few,TRBV20-1,TRBJ1-1,CSAKRAGFQAGTEAFF,TGCAGTGCTAAGAGGGCTGGGTTTCAGGCGGGCACTGAAGCTTTCTTT
TRBD2,-,TRBV15,TRBJ2-1,CATSSGLAWDEQFF,TGTGCCACCAGCAGCGGACTAGCGTGGGATGAGCAGTTCTTC
TRBD2,many,TRBV4-3,TRBJ2-1,CASSQDGTAGGVNEQFF,TGCGCCAGCAGCCAAGATGGAACCGCGGGGGGGGTGAATGAGCAGTTCTTC
-,-,TRBV4-1,TRBJ1-3,CASSQGSGSGNTIYF,TGCGCCAGCAGCCAAGGCTCCGGCTCTGGAAACACCATATATTTT
-,few,TRBV6-1,TRBJ1-1,CASGRGTEAFF,TGTGCCAGCGGCAGGGGTACTGAAGCTTTCTTT
TRBD2,many,TRBV10-3,TRBJ2-1,CAIGGTSGGENEQFF,TGTGCCATTGGGGGCACTAGCGGGGGGGAAAATGAGCAGTTCTTC
TRBD1,many,TRBV12-3/TRBV12-4,TRBJ2-7,CATSRGIYEQYF,TGTGCCACCTCCAGGGGGATCTACGAGCAGTACTTC
TRBD2,many,TRBV6-2/TRBV6-3,TRBJ2-1,CASSPRTSGGPNEQFF,TGTGCCAGCAGTCCACGGACTAGCGGGGGACCCAATGAGCAGTTCTTC
-,many,TRBV7-2,TRBJ2-3,CASSLGSRDTQYF,TGTGCCAGCAGCCTCGGCTCGCGAGATACGCAGTATTTT
-,many,TRBV28,TRBJ1-1,CASSSFSEGPVNTEAFF,TGTGCCAGCAGTTCCTTTTCAGAGGGGCCAGTGAACACTGAAGCTTTCTTT
-,many,TRBV7-6,TRBJ2-1,CASSGGVNEQFF,TGTGCCAGCAGCGGAGGGGTCAATGAGCAGTTCTTC
-,-,TRBV6-2/TRBV6-3,TRBJ1-5,CASSSRVSNQPQHF,TGTGCCAGCAGCTCCAGAGTTAGCAATCAGCCCCAGCATTTT
-,few,TRBV12-3/TRBV12-4,TRBJ2-4,CASSTSPDIQYF,TGTGCCAGCAGTACTTCCCCGGACATTCAGTACTTC
-,many,TRBV7-2,TRBJ2-1,CASSLGTSYNEQFF,TGTGCCAGCAGCTTAGGGACAAGCTACAATGAGCAGTTCTTC
-,many,TRBV6-2/TRBV6-3,TRBJ1-2,CASSLRKDGRHGYTF,TGTGCCAGCAGTTTGCGGAAAGACGGGCGACATGGCTACACCTTC
-,few,TRBV29-1,TRBJ1-1,CSVVPDNTEAFF,TGCAGCGTTGTGCCAGACAACACTGAAGCTTTCTTT
TRBD1,many,TRBV7-3,TRBJ2-2,CASRRGQGTGELFF,TGTGCCAGCAGACGGGGACAGGGGACCGGGGAGCTGTTTTTT
TRBD1,few,TRBV5-1,TRBJ1-5,CASSWGTGVNQPQHF,TGCGCCAGCAGCTGGGGGACAGGGGTGAATCAGCCCCAGCATTTT
-,many,TRBV15,TRBJ2-3,CATSPQGTDTQYF,TGTGCCACCAGCCCCCAGGGCACAGATACGCAGTATTTT
-,few,TRBV7-2,TRBJ1-1,CASSLELRNEAFF,TGTGCCAGCAGCTTAGAGCTGCGAAATGAAGCTTTCTTT
TRBD1,-,TRBV7-9,TRBJ1-2,CASSGADRTYSGYTF,TGTGCCAGCAGCGGCGCGGACAGGACCTATTCTGGCTACACCTTC
TRBD2,many,TRBV6-2/TRBV6-3,TRBJ2-3,CASSYAAAGVGTQYF,TGTGCCAGCAGTTATGCGGCGGCGGGAGTGGGTACGCAGTATTTT
-,few,TRBV20-1,TRBJ2-3,CSARAAADTQYF,TGCAGTGCTAGAGCGGCAGCAGATACGCAGTATTTT
-,many,TRBV6-5,TRBJ1-1,CASSYITLGLATEAFF,TGTGCCAGCAGTTACATAACCCTTGGACTGGCCACTGAAGCTTTCTTT
-,many,TRBV7-8,TRBJ1-4,CASSPGSTPRNEKLFF,TGTGCCAGCAGCCCGGGATCCACGCCTCGAAATGAAAAACTGTTTTTT
TRBD2,-,TRBV28,TRBJ2-5,CASSSRLAKLQTQYF,TGTGCCAGCAGTTCGAGACTAGCGAAGTTGCAGACCCAGTACTTC
-,many,TRBV14,TRBJ2-1,CASSLGVAQFF,TGTGCCAGCAGCCTGGGGGTGGCGCAGTTCTTC
-,-,TRBV28,TRBJ2-2,CASRRASTGELFF,TGTGCCAGTAGGAGGGCTAGCACCGGGGAGCTGTTTTTT
-,few,TRBV5-1,TRBJ1-1,CASKEGLNTEAFF,TGCGCCAGCAAGGAGGGGCTGAACACTGAAGCTTTCTTT
TRBD1,many,TRBV7-2,TRBJ1-2,CASSLGTELF,TGTGCCAGCAGCTTGGGGACAGAACTCTTC
TRBD2,many,TRBV7-2,TRBJ2-2,CASSLGGGATGELFF,TGTGCCAGCAGCTTAGGCGGGGGGGCCACCGGGGAGCTGTTTTTT
-,few,TRBV7-9,TRBJ1-1,CASSPWGEGRTEAFF,TGTGCCAGCAGCCCTTGGGGGGAGGGAAGGACTGAAGCTTTCTTT
TRBD2,few,TRBV20-1,TRBJ2-2,CSAVGIKAGANTGELFF,TGCAGTGCTGTGGGAATAAAAGCGGGGGCGAACACCGGGGAGCTGTTTTTT
-,-,TRBV11-2,TRBJ2-2,CASSLGTQTGELFF,TGTGCCAGCAGCTTAGGAACCCAAACCGGGGAGCTGTTTTTT
-,many,TRBV20-1,TRBJ1-5,CSARQGGDQPQHF,TGCAGTGCTAGGCAGGGTGGTGATCAGCCCCAGCATTTT